One T cell receptor (beta chain) is described in this entry. This entry is derived from a study of blood T cell repertoires in COVID-19. About the research overall: Samples representing acute and convalescent COVID-19 were sourced from the United States, Italy and Spain. PBMCs, B-cell-depleted T cells, or T cells provided the cDNA or gDNA that made up the material.

The CDR3 loop spans 15 amino acids. Germline lookup yields CDR1 SGHAT and CDR2 FQDESV (reference sequence). Deletions cut 1 base from V and 3 bases from J, with 13 bases between. Source study methods: Amplification of reference gene primers provided the estimated nucleated cell counts. The data were produced by immunoSEQ multiplex PCR, yet TCRdb's version contains in-frame clones alone and is incomplete. The DNA was the basis for D and trimming; V, J and clone size are from that table. The data contain over 85,000 clones, under 85% of them seen just once; the ten biggest clones take up around 12%. This sequence originates from a human donor in a cohort sampled during active COVID-19. The chain recombines TRBV11-1 with TRBJ2-7; D gene uncertain. The sample taken for sequencing was peripheral blood. The CDR3 sequence is CASSLDPPPHYEQYF. CDR3 DNA: TGTGCCAGCAGCTTAGACCCCCCTCCACACTACGAGCAGTACTTC.